The entry below describes one TCR beta chain. This entry belongs to a study of T cell responses to AZD1222 COVID-19 vaccine. Trimming left V 4 bases short and J 5 bases short, with 12 bases between. The CDR3 has 15 amino acids. Germline V gene data show CDR1 as SEHNR and CDR2 as FQNEAQ (reference sequence). Sequencing used immunoSEQ multiplex PCR; TCRdb keeps in-frame clones, though not all of them. This table has approximately 130,000 clones, roughly nine tenths appearing once. The origin of this receptor is an adult in good health. Here the sequenced sample was peripheral blood, taken on day 0 of AZD1222 vaccination. This sequence joins TRBV7-9 and TRBJ1-6; no clear D gene. The CDR3 here is CASSSPGGDNSPLHF. The CDR3 DNA follows: TGTGCCAGCAGCTCCCCTGGCGGGGATAATTCACCCCTCCACTTT.